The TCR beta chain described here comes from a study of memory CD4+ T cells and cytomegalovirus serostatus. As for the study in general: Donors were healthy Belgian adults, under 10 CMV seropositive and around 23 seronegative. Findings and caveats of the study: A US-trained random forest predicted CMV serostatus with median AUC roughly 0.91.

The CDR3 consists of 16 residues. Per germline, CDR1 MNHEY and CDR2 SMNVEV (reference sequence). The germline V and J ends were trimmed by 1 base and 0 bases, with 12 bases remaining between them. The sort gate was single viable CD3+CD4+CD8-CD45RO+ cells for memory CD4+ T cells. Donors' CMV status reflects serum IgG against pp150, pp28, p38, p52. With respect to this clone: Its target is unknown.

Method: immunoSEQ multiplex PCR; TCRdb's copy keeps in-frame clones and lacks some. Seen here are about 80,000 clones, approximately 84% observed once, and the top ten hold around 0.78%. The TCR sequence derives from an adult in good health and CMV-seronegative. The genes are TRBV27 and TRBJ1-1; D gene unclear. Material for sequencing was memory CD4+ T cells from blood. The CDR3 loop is CASSLYVQSMNTEAFF. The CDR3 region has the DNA TGTGCCAGCAGTTTATATGTACAATCCATGAACACTGAAGCTTTCTTT.